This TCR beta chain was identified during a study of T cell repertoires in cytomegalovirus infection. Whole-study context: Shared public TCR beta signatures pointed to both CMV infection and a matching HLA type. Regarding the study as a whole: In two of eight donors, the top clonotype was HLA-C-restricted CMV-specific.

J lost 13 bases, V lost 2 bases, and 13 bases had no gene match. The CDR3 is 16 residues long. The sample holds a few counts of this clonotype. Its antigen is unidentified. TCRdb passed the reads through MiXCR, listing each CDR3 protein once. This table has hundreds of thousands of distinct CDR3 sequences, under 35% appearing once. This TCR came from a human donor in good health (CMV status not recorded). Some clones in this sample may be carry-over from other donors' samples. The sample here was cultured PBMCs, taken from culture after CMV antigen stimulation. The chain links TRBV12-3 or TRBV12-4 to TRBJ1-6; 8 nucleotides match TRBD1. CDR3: CASSLSLRTGTAPLHF. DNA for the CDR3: TGTGCCAGCAGTTTAAGTTTGAGGACAGGGACGGCGCCCCTCCACTTT.